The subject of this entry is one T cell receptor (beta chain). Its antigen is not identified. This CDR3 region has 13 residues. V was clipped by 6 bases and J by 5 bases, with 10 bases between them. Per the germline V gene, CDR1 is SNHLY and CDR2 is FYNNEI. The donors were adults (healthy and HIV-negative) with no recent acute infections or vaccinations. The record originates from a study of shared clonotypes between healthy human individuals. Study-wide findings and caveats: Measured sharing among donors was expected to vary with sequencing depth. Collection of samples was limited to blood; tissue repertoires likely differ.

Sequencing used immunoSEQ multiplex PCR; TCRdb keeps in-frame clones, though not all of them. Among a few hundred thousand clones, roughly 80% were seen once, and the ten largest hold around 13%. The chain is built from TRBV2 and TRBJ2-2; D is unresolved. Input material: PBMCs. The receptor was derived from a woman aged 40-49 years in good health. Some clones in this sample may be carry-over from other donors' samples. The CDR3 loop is CASSSDRTGELFF. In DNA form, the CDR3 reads TGTGCCAGCAGCTCTGACCGAACCGGGGAGCTGTTTTTT.